These 10 T cell receptor beta chains originate from one sample sequenced in a study of PD-L1 blockade in urothelial cancer. Data came from immunoSEQ multiplex PCR; TCRdb stores just in-frame clones and leaves some out. This table holds around 45,000 clones, roughly four fifths found once. Time point of the sample: pretreatment peripheral blood. This sample comprised PBMCs, obtained around atezolizumab (anti-PD-L1) treatment. The source of these receptors is a man in his forties or fifties with urothelial cancer.

The chain joins TRBV11-2 to TRBJ2-1; D might be TRBD2 (5 bases). The CDR3 has 12 amino acids. The germline V and J ends were trimmed by 3 bases and 9 bases, with 9 bases remaining between them. Germline CDR1 reads SGHAT; CDR2 reads FQNNGV. DNA of the CDR3: TGTGCCAGCAGCTTCCCCGAGGGTGAGCAGTTCTTC. This sequence encodes CASSFPEGEQFF.

J is TRBJ1-1 and V is TRBV14; no clear D gene. Trimming left V 1 base short and J 7 bases short, with 7 bases between. The CDR3 spans 12 residues. The germline V gene encodes CDR1 SGHDN and CDR2 FVKESK. In DNA form, the CDR3 reads TGTGCCAGCAGCCAAGGGCCCCGTGAAGCTTTCTTT. Protein sequence: CASSQGPREAFF.

The V and J genes are TRBV6-6 and TRBJ2-7; tentatively, D is TRBD1 (6 bases). The CDR3 is made up of 15 amino acids. Germline assignment: CDR1 MNHNY and CDR2 SVGAGI (reference sequence). V lost 6 bases and J 0 bases, leaving 15 bases between the germline ends. The CDR3 protein is CASSPGTLHSYEQYV. In DNA, the CDR3 is TGTGCCAGCAGCCCCGGGACACTCCACTCCTACGAGCAGTACGTC.

This clone has only one observation. The rearrangement uses TRBV18 and TRBJ1-2, with D perhaps matching TRBD1 (6 bases). Germline V CDR1 and CDR2: KGHSH, LQKENI. The ends were cut back, 3 bases at V and 0 bases at J, with 11 bases in the middle. CDR3 length equals 15 residues. Here the CDR3 reads CASSPGTGSNYGYTF. The CDR3 DNA follows: TGTGCCAGCTCACCTGGAACAGGGTCTAACTATGGCTACACCTTC.

In this sample, this clone turned up a few times. The genes are TRBV6-5 and TRBJ1-6; weak D call: TRBD1 (6 bases). The CDR3 has 12 residues. Per the germline V gene, CDR1 is MNHEY and CDR2 is SVGAGI. Deletions cut 6 bases from V and 9 bases from J, with 9 bases between. CDR3 in DNA: TGTGCCAGCAGCGTAGGGGGTTCACCCCTCCACTTT. It codes for CASSVGGSPLHF.

This chain links TRBV7-2 with TRBJ1-1; the D gene is possibly TRBD1 (5 bases). V lost 1 base, J lost 8 bases, and 11 bases lay in between. The V gene's germline CDR1 is SGHTA and CDR2 FQGNSA. The CDR3 totals 13 residues. CDR3 sequence: CASSLGDSPEAFF. CDR3 DNA sequence: TGTGCCAGCAGCTTAGGGGACTCTCCGGAAGCTTTCTTT.

This clone has a single count. The chain carries TRBV6-4 and TRBJ2-3; D perhaps matches TRBD2 (5 bases). Germline V gene sequence: CDR1 MRHNA, CDR2 SNTAGT. Trimming removed 6 bases at V and 0 bases at J, with 10 bases between. The CDR3 is made up of 14 amino acids. CDR3 in DNA: TGTGCCAGCAGCACTAGTTACAGCACAGATACGCAGTATTTT. It encodes CASSTSYSTDTQYF.

As DNA, the CDR3 is TGTGCCAGCAGTGTCGAAAAGGCAGGGGGAGTGCCCCAGCATTTT. Protein product: CASSVEKAGGVPQHF. The gene calls are TRBV6-1 and TRBJ1-5, with 7 positions matching TRBD1. The CDR3 loop spans 15 amino acids. Germline trimming cut 4 bases from V and 9 bases from J; bases unmatched to any gene: 12. Germline V gene sequence: CDR1 MNHNS, CDR2 SASEGT.

This clone came up once. The chain is built from TRBV4-1 and TRBJ1-5; tentatively, D is TRBD1 (5 bases). Germline loops: CDR1 MGHRA, CDR2 YSYEKL. Trimming stripped 4 bases from V and 0 bases from J, with 13 bases between. The CDR3 totals 16 residues. The CDR3 DNA follows: TGCGCCAGCAGCCTCGGTGGGGGGTTTAGCAATCAGCCCCAGCATTTT. Translation gives CASSLGGGFSNQPQHF.

This clone has only one observation. This chain links TRBV5-6 with TRBJ2-1, with TRBD2 as a possible D gene (7 bases). V was pared by 6 bases and J by 4 bases, with 14 bases between. Per germline, CDR1 SGHDT and CDR2 YYEEEE. There are 14 residues in the CDR3. DNA of the CDR3: TGTGCCAGCATTAGGGGGGGTGGGTACAATGAGCAGTTCTTC. Protein product: CASIRGGGYNEQFF.